These 6 T cell receptor beta chains came from one sample sequenced in a study of T cells expressing NK-cell markers. TCRdb reprocessed the 5' RACE reads and stores each CDR3 protein as one record, lacking DNA. The sample has around 380,000 distinct CDR3 sequences. Source material: blood T cells: a sorted CD56 or NKG2C T cell subset, CD4+ or CD8+ T cells, or bulk PBMC T cells (not recorded which). The receptor set was obtained from a woman between 45 and 65 years old in good health.

This rearrangement joins TRBV6-1 to TRBJ2-5; the TCRdb D gene call, TRBD2, has no DNA to confirm it. Per germline, CDR1 MNHNS and CDR2 SASEGT. The CDR3 has 15 residues. CDR3 sequence: CASKGGLAVGETQYF.

The rearrangement joins TRBV5-1 to TRBJ2-6. The CDR3 contains 17 residues. In germline, CDR1 is SGHRS, CDR2 YFSETQ. CDR3 protein: CASSSGVLDSGANVLTF. Drawing the rest from reference TRBV5-1 and TRBJ2-6, the complete variable domain is KAGVTQTPRYLIKTRGQQVTLSCSPISGHRSVSWYQQTPGQGLQFLFEYFSETQRNKGNFPGRFSGRQFSNSRSEMNVSTLELGDSALYLCASSSGVLDSGANVLTFGAGSRLTVL.

The rearrangement uses TRBV12-3 or TRBV12-4 and TRBJ1-1. The CDR3 contains 11 residues. The CDR3 sequence is CASQVNTEAFF.

The V call is TRBV12-3 or TRBV12-4, the J call TRBJ2-5. The CDR3 is 13 residues long. CDR3 protein: CASSSVFSETQYF.

The rearrangement joins TRBV2 to TRBJ2-7; the D call from TCRdb, TRBD1, cannot be confirmed without DNA. Per germline, CDR1 SNHLY and CDR2 FYNNEI. There are 13 residues in the CDR3. The CDR3 spells CASEETVGGEQYF.

This rearrangement joins TRBV3-1 to TRBJ1-5; TCRdb returns TRBD1, unconfirmable since there is no DNA. CDR3 size: 14 residues. Looked up from germline, CDR1 is LGHDT and CDR2 is YNNKEL (reference sequence). This chain's CDR3 is CASSQGQGDTAQHF. Drawing the rest from reference TRBV3-1 and TRBJ1-5, the complete variable domain is DTAVSQTPKYLVTQMGNDKSIKCEQNLGHDTMYWYKQDSKKFLKIMFSYNNKELIINETVPNRFSPKSPDKAHLNLHINSLELGDSAVYFCASSQGQGDTAQHFGDGTRLSIL.